The entry below describes one T cell receptor (beta chain). Antigen: not known. The data were taken from a study of cytomegalovirus exposure and HLA in healthy donors. The PCR employed 60 Vbeta primers together with 13 Jbeta primers. Sequenced by immunoSEQ multiplex PCR; TCRdb stores in-frame clones only, minus some. The repertoire holds about 62,000 clones, 65% to 75% seen once, with 5% to 7% in the top ten. Overall study findings and caveats: The CMV antigen specificity of a few CMV-associated chains was confirmed through in vitro analysis. Reportedly, HLA-A and HLA-B alleles of most subjects were accurately predicted from TCR beta.

The sequenced material came from PBMCs. The sequence was collected from a woman in her twenties or thirties in good health and CMV-seronegative.

The CDR3, as DNA: TGTGCCAGTAGTATGGGGTACGGGGACAGGTATTACGAGCAGTACTTC. Protein: CASSMGYGDRYYEQYF. This chain links TRBV19 with TRBJ2-7, with 8 bases aligning to TRBD1. The junction had 11 bases not matched to a gene; V was cut back by 3 bases and J by 4 bases. The CDR3 loop spans 16 amino acids. Germline loops: CDR1 LNHDA, CDR2 SQIVND (reference sequence). Combining the CDR3 with reference TRBV19 and TRBJ2-7 gives the whole variable domain DGGITQSPKYLFRKEGQNVTLSCEQNLNHDAMYWYRQDPGQGLRLIYYSQIVNDFQKGDIAEGYSVSREKKESFPLTVTSAQKNPTAFYLCASSMGYGDRYYEQYFGPGTRLTVT.